This passage covers 14 T cell receptor beta chains from one sample sequenced in a study of T cells after somatic rescue of genetic block. The assay was immunoSEQ multiplex PCR, and TCRdb's table has in-frame clones only and misses some. The sample consists of 70,000 to 95,000 clones, over 80% of them appearing once. Source material: peripheral blood mononuclear cells (PBMCs). The receptor set was obtained from a woman aged 18-29 years.

V is TRBV13 and J is TRBJ2-1; D remains unclear. V lost 1 base and J lost 8, with 6 bases in between. Germline CDR1 is PRHDT and CDR2 is FYEKMQ (reference sequence). The CDR3 consists of 12 residues. The CDR3 spells CASSLDGHEQFF. The DNA of the CDR3 is TGTGCCAGCAGCTTAGACGGGCATGAGCAGTTCTTC.

V and J are TRBV29-1 and TRBJ2-1; 8 bases fit TRBD2. Germline V gene data show CDR1 as SQVTM and CDR2 as ANQGSEA. The V and J ends lost 2 bases and 4 bases, in that order; junction bases with no gene match: 7. This CDR3 is 15 amino acids long. The CDR3 DNA follows: TGCAGCGTTGAATCTCGGGAGGGGAAATACAATGAGCAGTTCTTC. It translates to CSVESREGKYNEQFF.

The chain joins TRBV18 to TRBJ1-1; D unresolved. V gave up 3 bases and J gave up 1 base, with 12 bases separating them. The CDR3 covers 15 residues. The germline CDR1 and CDR2 sequences are KGHSH and LQKENI. The CDR3, as DNA: TGTGCCAGCTCACCCCTTGGGAGTTCGAACACTGAAGCTTTCTTT. Residues: CASSPLGSSNTEAFF.

The chain joins TRBV2 to TRBJ1-2; TRBD1 is a possible D gene (5 bases). V was trimmed by 8 bases and J by 5 bases, leaving 6 bases between them. Germline values: CDR1 SNHLY, CDR2 FYNNEI. The CDR3 covers 10 residues. The DNA for the CDR3 is TGTGCCAGCGGGGCTTATGGCTACACCTTC. Translation: CASGAYGYTF.

The chain employs TRBV2 and TRBJ2-3; D not certain. The V gene's germline CDR1 is SNHLY and CDR2 FYNNEI. V dropped 4 bases and J dropped 1 base, with 12 bases sitting between them. This CDR3 is 15 amino acids long. CDR3 sequence (DNA): TGTGCCAGCAGTGCGGTCCTTGGTCGCACAGATACGCAGTATTTT. Amino acid sequence: CASSAVLGRTDTQYF.

The V gene is TRBV7-6, the J gene TRBJ1-2; no clear D gene. The ends were cut back, 0 bases at V and 8 bases at J, with 16 bases in the middle. The length of the CDR3 is 15 residues. Germline V CDR1 and CDR2: SGHVS, FNYEAQ. CDR3 in DNA: TGTGCCAGCAGCTTAGCCCCGGGGAAGCGGATCGGCTACACCTTC. Amino acids: CASSLAPGKRIGYTF.

V is TRBV9 and J is TRBJ2-3; a weak D match, TRBD2 (6 bases). Germline assignment: CDR1 SGDLS and CDR2 YYNGEE. V was shortened by 0 bases and J by 4 bases, with 12 bases between the two germline ends. The CDR3 is 15 residues long. The CDR3 DNA follows: TGTGCCAGCAGCGTAGAGAGCCTAGCGTCAGATACGCAGTATTTT. Its protein is CASSVESLASDTQYF.

CDR3 DNA sequence: TGTGCCAGCAGCGTTACTAGCGCTTCCTACGAGCAGTACTTC. This codes for CASSVTSASYEQYF. The chain links TRBV9 to TRBJ2-7; TRBD2 matches at 7 bases. The V gene end was trimmed by 2 bases and the J gene end by 1 base; junction bases not matched to a gene: 3. Germline lookup yields CDR1 SGDLS and CDR2 YYNGEE. This CDR3 region has 14 residues.

This clone was counted between two and nine times. J is TRBJ1-5 and V is TRBV6-1; no reliable D call. Trimming removed 3 bases at V and 8 bases at J, with 17 bases between. The CDR3 consists of 15 residues. Germline CDR1 and CDR2: MNHNS and SASEGT. The CDR3 nucleotides read TGTGCCAGCAGTGAGGGTAGTCCGCGGATTGAGCCCCAGCATTTT. Its translation is CASSEGSPRIEPQHF.

The chain carries TRBV18 and TRBJ2-5, with D perhaps TRBD1 (6 bases). From germline, CDR1 is KGHSH and CDR2 LQKENI. V shed 2 bases and J shed 5 bases, with 9 bases lying between them. The CDR3 length is 13 residues. DNA for the CDR3: TGTGCCAGCTCACCAAGGGGGACGGAGACCCAGTACTTC. It yields the protein CASSPRGTETQYF. Drawing the rest from reference TRBV18 and TRBJ2-5, the complete variable domain is NAGVMQNPRHLVRRRGQEARLRCSPMKGHSHVYWYRQLPEEGLKFMVYLQKENIIDESGMPKERFSAEFPKEGPSILRIQQVVRGDSAAYFCASSPRGTETQYFGPGTRLLVL.

This chain links TRBV9 with TRBJ2-3; the match to TRBD1 covers 8 bases. CDR1 is SGDLS, CDR2 YYNGEE, per germline. This CDR3 has 17 residues. J gave up 2 bases and V 3 bases, and 11 bases lay outside the gene matches. The CDR3 sequence: CASSEYQTGEFTDTQYF. In DNA, the CDR3 is TGTGCCAGCAGCGAATACCAGACAGGGGAATTCACAGATACGCAGTATTTT.

This clone occurred once. V is TRBV19 and J is TRBJ2-7; 10 bases fit TRBD2. J was trimmed by 4 bases and V by 4 bases; bases with no gene match: 7. The CDR3 runs to 15 residues. Germline V gives CDR1 LNHDA, CDR2 SQIVND (reference sequence). The CDR3 DNA is TGTGCCAGTAGTAGGTTCCTAGCGGGAGCTTACGAGCAGTACTTC. Translating it yields CASSRFLAGAYEQYF. Full variable domain (outside the CDR3, taken from reference TRBV19 and TRBJ2-7): DGGITQSPKYLFRKEGQNVTLSCEQNLNHDAMYWYRQDPGQGLRLIYYSQIVNDFQKGDIAEGYSVSREKKESFPLTVTSAQKNPTAFYLCASSRFLAGAYEQYFGPGTRLTVT.

This clone was counted a single time. The J gene is TRBJ2-1, the V gene TRBV7-6; 9 positions agree with TRBD2. Germline lookup yields CDR1 SGHVS and CDR2 FNYEAQ. This CDR3 has 16 amino acids. J lost 9 bases, V lost 2 bases, and 11 bases had no gene match. The CDR3: CASSLPSGAGGGEQFF. CDR3 coding DNA: TGTGCCAGCAGCTTACCCTCCGGGGCGGGAGGGGGTGAGCAGTTCTTC.

This rearrangement joins TRBV9 to TRBJ2-7, with 9 bases matching TRBD2. CDR3 length equals 18 residues. V lost 0 bases to trimming and J lost 1 base; unmatched junction nucleotides: 11. Looked up from germline, CDR1 is SGDLS and CDR2 is YYNGEE. For the CDR3, the DNA is TGTGCCAGCAGCGTAGGTGCTAGCGGGGAGGTTATTTCCTACGAGCAGTACTTC. Translated, it gives CASSVGASGEVISYEQYF.